These 21 T cell receptor beta chains were all obtained from the same sample, sequenced in a study of blood T cell repertoires in COVID-19. Clones were sequenced by immunoSEQ multiplex PCR, and TCRdb holds only the in-frame ones, with some missing. The data contain 250,000 to 400,000 clones, under 90% of them singletons. The sequenced material came from peripheral blood. Source of these receptors: a woman aged 30 to 39 with COVID-19, enrolled during active disease.

The DNA for the CDR3 is TGTGCCAGCAGCCAAGATTATCTAGACAGGCCGGAGCTGTTTTTT. Residues: CASSQDYLDRPELFF. The V and J genes are TRBV3-1 (or the pseudogene TRBV3-2) and TRBJ2-2; tentative D call: TRBD1 (6 bases). CDR1 is LGHDT, CDR2 YNNKEL, per germline (reference sequence). The CDR3 consists of 15 residues. V shed 0 bases and J shed 10 bases, with 15 bases lying between them.

J is TRBJ1-1 and V is TRBV6-6, with 9 nucleotides matching TRBD1. Germline CDR1 is MNHNY and CDR2 is SVGAGI (reference sequence). The CDR3 is 17 amino acids. V gave up 5 bases and J gave up 5 bases; unmatched junction bases: 15. The CDR3 sequence: CASSRGTSGQGWTEAFF. The CDR3 coding sequence is TGTGCCAGCAGTCGGGGTACGTCGGGACAGGGCTGGACTGAAGCTTTCTTT.

V gene TRBV3-1 (or the pseudogene TRBV3-2) combines with J gene TRBJ2-1, with 9 bases identical to TRBD2. The CDR3 consists of 20 residues. The junction had 13 bases not matched to a gene; V was cut back by 1 base and J by 0 bases. The V gene's germline CDR1 is LGHDT and CDR2 YNNKEL (reference sequence). DNA for the CDR3: TGTGCCAGCAGCCAAGCGGCTAGCGGGACCCCTAGGAGCTCCTACAATGAGCAGTTCTTC. This codes for CASSQAASGTPRSSYNEQFF.

This chain connects TRBV7-8 to TRBJ1-5; D possibly corresponds to TRBD1 (6 bases). Germline CDR1 reads SGHVS; CDR2 reads FQNEAQ. Trimming pared 1 base from V and 4 bases from J, leaving 8 bases between. This CDR3 has 14 amino acids. CDR3 protein: CASSLDRANQPQHF. The CDR3 DNA follows: TGTGCCAGCAGCTTAGACAGGGCGAATCAGCCCCAGCATTTT.

The genes are TRBV28 and TRBJ1-4; 7 bases agree with TRBD1. CDR3 length: 16 amino acids. Germline V gene sequence: CDR1 MDHEN, CDR2 SYDVKM. Losses at the gene ends were 5 bases for V and 2 bases for J; bases not matched to a gene: 8. CDR3 sequence (DNA): TGTGCCAGCAGTCAGACAGGGATGGGGACTAATGAAAAACTGTTTTTT. Translating gives CASSQTGMGTNEKLFF.

This clone has a single count. The genes are TRBV19 and TRBJ2-5; 8 bases line up with TRBD2. The CDR3 length is 15 residues. The germline V gene encodes CDR1 LNHDA and CDR2 SQIVND (reference sequence). J gave up 4 bases and V 5 bases, and 9 bases lay outside the gene matches. CDR3: CASSPEPTSGETQYF. DNA of the CDR3: TGTGCCAGTAGTCCCGAACCTACTAGCGGAGAGACCCAGTACTTC. Full variable domain (outside the CDR3, taken from reference TRBV19 and TRBJ2-5): DGGITQSPKYLFRKEGQNVTLSCEQNLNHDAMYWYRQDPGQGLRLIYYSQIVNDFQKGDIAEGYSVSREKKESFPLTVTSAQKNPTAFYLCASSPEPTSGETQYFGPGTRLLVL.

The genes are TRBV3-1 (or the pseudogene TRBV3-2) and TRBJ2-1; D remains unclear. From germline, CDR1 is LGHDT and CDR2 YNNKEL (reference sequence). Trimming pared 1 base from V and 7 bases from J, leaving 5 bases between. This CDR3 has 12 residues. The DNA of the CDR3 is TGTGCCAGCAGCCAAGCTAGGAATGAGCAGTTCTTC. Amino acids: CASSQARNEQFF.

V usage is TRBV15 and J usage is TRBJ2-5; 9 nucleotides align to TRBD1. The germline V gene has CDR1 LNHNV and CDR2 YYDKDF (reference sequence). CDR3 length equals 17 residues. V gave up 4 bases and J gave up 1 base; unmatched junction bases: 10. The CDR3 spells CATSNRLDRGRQETQYF. As DNA, the CDR3 is TGTGCCACCAGCAACCGCCTGGACAGGGGTCGCCAAGAGACCCAGTACTTC.

The V and J genes are TRBV5-5 and TRBJ2-1; 9 bases agree with TRBD2. The junction had 6 bases not matched to a gene; V was cut back by 3 bases and J by 8 bases. The CDR3 length is 14 residues. Germline assignment: CDR1 SGHKS and CDR2 YYEKEE (reference sequence). This CDR3 reads CASSWGGLAHEQFF. CDR3 nucleotide sequence: TGTGCCAGCAGCTGGGGAGGACTAGCGCATGAGCAGTTCTTC.

This sequence joins TRBV5-4 and TRBJ1-2, with a tentative D call TRBD1 (5 bases). The germline CDR1 and CDR2 sequences are SGHNT and YYREEE (reference sequence). The CDR3 totals 13 residues. The V end was cut by 3 bases, the J end by 6 bases, with 12 bases between. DNA for the CDR3: TGTGCCAGCAGCTCGGGACTGAGGAATGGCTACACCTTC. Translating it yields CASSSGLRNGYTF.

This chain links TRBV14 with TRBJ2-7, with D possibly TRBD2 on 8 matching bases. The CDR3 runs to 16 residues. CDR1 SGHDN and CDR2 FVKESK come from the germline V gene. V was clipped by 5 bases and J by 5 bases, with 22 bases between them. CDR3 amino acids: CASSSREGALPNEQYF. The CDR3 DNA reads as TGTGCCAGCAGCTCTCGGGAGGGGGCATTGCCGAACGAGCAGTACTTC. Together with reference TRBV14 and TRBJ2-7, the CDR3 gives the full variable domain: EAGVTQFPSHSVIEKGQTVTLRCDPISGHDNLYWYRRVMGKEIKFLLHFVKESKQDESGMPNNRFLAERTGGTYSTLKVQPAELEDSGVYFCASSSREGALPNEQYFGPGTRLTVT.

V usage is TRBV6-5 and J usage is TRBJ1-2; D unclear. Trimming took 7 bases from V and 4 from J, leaving 16 bases between them. The CDR3 covers 14 residues. Germline CDR1 and CDR2: MNHEY and SVGAGI. CDR3 sequence: CASTTTGFGYGYTF. The CDR3 nucleotides read TGTGCCAGCACTACCACGGGGTTCGGCTATGGCTACACCTTC.

The V and J genes are TRBV11-3 and TRBJ2-2, with TRBD1 matching 8 bases. Looked up from germline, CDR1 is SGHNT and CDR2 is YENEEA. The CDR3 is 16 residues long. With 5 bases clipped from V and 2 bases from J, the junction kept 7 bases outside the gene matches. CDR3 in DNA: TGTGCCAGCAGCCCCCCAGGGGGCCCCAACACCGGGGAGCTGTTTTTT. Translation gives CASSPPGGPNTGELFF.

DNA of the CDR3: TGTGCCAGCAGCCAGGGGAAGTCGACAGGGCATGGCTACACCTTC. Encoded protein: CASSQGKSTGHGYTF. The rearrangement joins TRBV4-2 to TRBJ1-2; 7 bases are shared with TRBD1. Germline V gives CDR1 LGHNA, CDR2 YNFKEQ. The CDR3 is 15 residues long. V gave up 3 bases and J gave up 6 bases; unmatched junction bases: 10.

The chain recombines TRBV19 with TRBJ2-3, with 11 bases identical to TRBD2. The V gene end was trimmed by 7 bases and the J gene end by 3 bases; junction bases not matched to a gene: 3. This CDR3 has 14 amino acids. Germline V gene data show CDR1 as LNHDA and CDR2 as SQIVND (reference sequence). CDR3 DNA: TGTGCCAGTACTGCTAGCGGGAGGACAGATACGCAGTATTTT. Amino acids: CASTASGRTDTQYF.

V usage is TRBV11-3 and J usage is TRBJ2-1; 7 bases fit TRBD2. V lost 4 bases, J lost 5 bases, and 14 bases stayed unmatched. The CDR3 extends over 17 amino acids. The germline V gene encodes CDR1 SGHNT and CDR2 YENEEA. CDR3 coding DNA: TGTGCCAGCAGCTGGGGAAAGGTTGCGGGAGTGGACAATGAGCAGTTCTTC. The encoded protein is CASSWGKVAGVDNEQFF.

V gene TRBV29-1 combines with J gene TRBJ1-2; 8 bases match TRBD1. Germline values: CDR1 SQVTM, CDR2 ANQGSEA. V gave up 0 bases and J gave up 4 bases; unmatched junction bases: 1. The CDR3 spans 13 residues. CDR3 DNA: TGCAGCGTTGAAGACGACAGGGGCTATGGCTACACCTTC. The encoded protein is CSVEDDRGYGYTF.

V gene TRBV4-1 combines with J gene TRBJ1-3; the match to TRBD1 covers 7 bases. This CDR3 has 14 residues. Losses at the gene ends were 4 bases for V and 1 base for J; bases not matched to a gene: 1. Germline V gene sequence: CDR1 MGHRA, CDR2 YSYEKL. The CDR3 nucleotides are TGCGCCAGCAGCCCGGGACAGTCTGGAAACACCATATATTTT. It encodes CASSPGQSGNTIYF.

The chain carries TRBV27 and TRBJ2-2; a weak D match, TRBD2 (6 bases). CDR1 MNHEY and CDR2 SMNVEV come from the germline V gene (reference sequence). Trimming took off 1 base at V and 5 bases at J, with 14 bases between the two ends. The length of the CDR3 is 16 residues. This CDR3 is CASSLFNGRRTGELFF. The CDR3 DNA follows: TGTGCCAGCAGTTTATTTAACGGGAGAAGGACCGGGGAGCTGTTTTTT.

This rearrangement joins TRBV27 to TRBJ2-7; D remains ambiguous. The ends were cut back, 1 base at V and 5 bases at J, with 12 bases in the middle. This CDR3 is 14 amino acids long. Per germline, CDR1 MNHEY and CDR2 SMNVEV (reference sequence). This CDR3 reads CASSLLGRPHEQYF. CDR3 nucleotides: TGTGCCAGCAGTTTATTGGGCAGGCCGCACGAGCAGTACTTC.

This chain joins TRBV10-3 and TRBJ1-3; unclear D gene. CDR3 length equals 16 residues. Germline lookup yields CDR1 ENHRY and CDR2 SYGVKD. Trimming removed 1 base at V and 2 bases at J, with 12 bases between. This CDR3 reads CAISEFSGITGNTIYF. Here the CDR3 DNA reads TGTGCCATCAGTGAGTTTAGCGGGATTACTGGAAACACCATATATTTT.